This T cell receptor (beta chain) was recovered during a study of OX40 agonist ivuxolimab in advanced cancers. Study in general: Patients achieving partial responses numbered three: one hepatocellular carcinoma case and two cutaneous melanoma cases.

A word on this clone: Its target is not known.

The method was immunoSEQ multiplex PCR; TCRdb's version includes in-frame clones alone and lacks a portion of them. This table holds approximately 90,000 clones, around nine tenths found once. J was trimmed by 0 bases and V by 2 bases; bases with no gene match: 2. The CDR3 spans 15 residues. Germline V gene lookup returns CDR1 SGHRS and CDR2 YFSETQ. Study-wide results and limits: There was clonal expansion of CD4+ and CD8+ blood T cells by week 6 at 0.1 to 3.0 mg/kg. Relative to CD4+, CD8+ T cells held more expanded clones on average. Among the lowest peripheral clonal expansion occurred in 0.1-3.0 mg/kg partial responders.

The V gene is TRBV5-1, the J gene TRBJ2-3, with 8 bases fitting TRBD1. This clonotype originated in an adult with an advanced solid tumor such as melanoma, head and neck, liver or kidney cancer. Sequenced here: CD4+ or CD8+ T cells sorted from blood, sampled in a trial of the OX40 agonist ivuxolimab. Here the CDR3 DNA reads TGCGCCAGCAGCTTAACAGGGGGTAGCACAGATACGCAGTATTTT. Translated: CASSLTGGSTDTQYF.